This T cell receptor beta chain was sequenced during a study of blood T cell repertoires in COVID-19. As originally analysed: The authors estimated nucleated cell counts from reference gene primer amplification. TCRdb's copy holds only in-frame clones and misses some; the assay was immunoSEQ multiplex PCR. D and trimming come from the DNA, and the V and J calls and clone size come from that table. The sample has hundreds of thousands of clones; roughly 80% are singletons. This clone was found many times. This clonotype was sampled from a woman aged 70 to 79 with acute or convalescent COVID-19. The material sequenced was peripheral blood.

The CDR3 DNA reads as TGTGCCAGCAGTTTATCCCTAGGTGGCGAGCAGTACTTC. This codes for CASSLSLGGEQYF. This chain connects TRBV27 to TRBJ2-7, with D unclear. The CDR3 extends over 13 amino acids. With 0 bases removed from V and 6 bases from J, the gap between germline ends came to 9 bases. Germline CDR1 reads MNHEY; CDR2 reads SMNVEV (reference sequence).